The TCR beta chain described here comes from a study of blood T cell repertoires in COVID-19 (dated by TCRdb to the early 2020s). Regarding the study in general: Samples covering the acute and convalescent phases of COVID-19 were provided by collaborators in the United States, Italy and Spain. The material from the prospective study consisted of cDNA or gDNA derived from T cells, B-cell-depleted T cells, or PBMCs. The dataset comprised deeply sampled blood TCRbeta repertoires from subjects exposed to, actively infected with, or recovered from COVID-19. A freely available public database, intended as a resource for researchers studying the immune response to SARS-CoV-2, is where the repertoires were released. The samples were drawn from the first 160 participants of the ongoing ImmuneRACE study and from 1,254 subjects provided by 6 global collaborators. Nearly every sample came with metadata listing a de-identified subject ID, COVID-19 status, age in years and sex. Where available, HLA class I and class II types were taken from metadata supplied by the sample provider and were not determined by assay-based typing.

Enrolling through a virtual design, the prospective study's participants ranged in age from roughly 18 to 100 years and lived across 24 United States geographic areas. In the prospective study, participants were assigned to cohorts based on the clinical history participants reported in a screening survey and a study questionnaire. Recovered participants in ImmuneRACE Cohort 3 were defined as having two consecutive negative NP/OP PCR tests, clearance from a healthcare professional, or resolution of symptoms. Each participant in the prospective study had whole blood, serum and a nasopharyngeal or oropharyngeal swab collected by mobile phlebotomists. Additional blood draws and questionnaires over an approximately two-month period could optionally be provided by prospective study participants. Before DNA extraction, blood samples from the prospective study were shipped at room temperature or frozen.

The study at large found these results: The amount of clinical and demographic metadata varied by source and participant and was provided uncurated.

TCRbeta CDR3 regions were amplified from genomic DNA using the immunoSEQ Assay, a bias-controlled multiplex PCR. In the paper's pipeline: Nucleated cell counts per sample were estimated from amplification of reference gene primers within the assay. To quantify the absolute abundance of each unique TCRbeta CDR3 rearrangement, sequence reads were collapsed and filtered. For each sample, productive Simpson clonality was calculated as the square root of Simpson's diversity index across productive rearrangements. In TCRdb, the immuneACCESS table is reduced to in-frame sequences with V and J assigned. These tables do not hold every clone; where another copy was compared, an unresolved V gene accounts for under half, and the others remain unexplained. Clone size and V and J calls were adopted from that table, with D and trimming inferred from the DNA. This sample has about 160,000 clones in its table, and 75% to 85% of those were observed once. The ten largest clones take up less than 4% of the sample.

This clone was seen a few times. Its antigen target is currently unknown. Base qualities were left out, and no much larger clone turns up one base away. The sequenced material came from PBMCs or T cells enriched from blood (not recorded which). This TCR came from a woman aged 55 to 70 who had recovered from COVID-19.

The CDR3 loop reads CASSRGSGSPLHF. The DNA sequence reads TGCGCCAGCAGCAGGGGTTCAGGTTCACCCCTCCACTTT. The rearranged segments are TRBV5-1 and TRBJ1-6; matching of 5 bases hints at TRBD1 as the D gene. Counted from cysteine to phenylalanine, this CDR3 has 13 amino acids. Left in the record is the CDR3 DNA by itself, 39 bases read in frame from the first base. V and J lose 4 bases and 9 bases, and a span of 11 bases separates them. Sequences SGHRS (CDR1) and YFSETQ (CDR2) are obtained from the germline V gene.